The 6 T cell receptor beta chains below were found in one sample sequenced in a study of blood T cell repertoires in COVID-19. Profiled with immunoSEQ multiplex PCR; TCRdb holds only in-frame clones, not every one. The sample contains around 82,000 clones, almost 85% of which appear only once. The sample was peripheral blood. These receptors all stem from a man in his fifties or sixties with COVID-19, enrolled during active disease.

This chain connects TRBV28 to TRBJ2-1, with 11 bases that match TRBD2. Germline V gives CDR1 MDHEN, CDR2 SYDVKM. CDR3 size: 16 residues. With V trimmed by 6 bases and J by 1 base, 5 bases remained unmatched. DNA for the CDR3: TGTGCCAGCAGACTAGCGGGAGACGCGTCCTACAATGAGCAGTTCTTC. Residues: CASRLAGDASYNEQFF.

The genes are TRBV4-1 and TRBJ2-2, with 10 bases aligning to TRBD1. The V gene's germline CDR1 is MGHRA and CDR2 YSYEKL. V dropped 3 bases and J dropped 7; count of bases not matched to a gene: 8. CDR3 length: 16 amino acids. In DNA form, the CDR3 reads TGCGCCAGCAGCCATGAGGGACAGGGGTCCGTCGGGGAGCTGTTTTTT. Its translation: CASSHEGQGSVGELFF.

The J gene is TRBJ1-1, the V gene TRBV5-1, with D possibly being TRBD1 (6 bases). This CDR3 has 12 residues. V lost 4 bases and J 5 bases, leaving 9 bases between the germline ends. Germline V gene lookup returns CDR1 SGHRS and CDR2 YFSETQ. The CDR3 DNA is TGCGCCAGCAGCGCAGGGGAGACTGAAGCTTTCTTT. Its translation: CASSAGETEAFF.

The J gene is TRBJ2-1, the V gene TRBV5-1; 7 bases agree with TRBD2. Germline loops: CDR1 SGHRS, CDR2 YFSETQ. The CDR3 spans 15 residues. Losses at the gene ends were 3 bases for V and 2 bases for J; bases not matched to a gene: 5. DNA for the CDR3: TGCGCCAGCAGCTCCTTGACTAGCCCCTACAATGAGCAGTTCTTC. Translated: CASSSLTSPYNEQFF.

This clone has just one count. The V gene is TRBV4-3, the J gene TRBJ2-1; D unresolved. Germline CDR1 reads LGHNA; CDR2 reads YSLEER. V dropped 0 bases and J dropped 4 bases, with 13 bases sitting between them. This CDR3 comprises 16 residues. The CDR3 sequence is CASSQEAQRRYNEQFF. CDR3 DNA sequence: TGCGCCAGCAGCCAAGAGGCCCAGCGTCGATACAATGAGCAGTTCTTC.

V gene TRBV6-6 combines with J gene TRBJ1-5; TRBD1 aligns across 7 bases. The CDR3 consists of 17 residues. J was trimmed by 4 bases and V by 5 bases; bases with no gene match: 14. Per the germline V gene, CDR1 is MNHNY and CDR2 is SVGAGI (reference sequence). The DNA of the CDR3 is TGTGCCAGCAGTCCGGGCCCCGGGACAGCTGTAAATCAGCCCCAGCATTTT. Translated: CASSPGPGTAVNQPQHF.